This entry lists 7 T cell receptor delta chains sequenced from one sample in a study of γδ T cells in repeated Plasmodium falciparum infection. TCRdb reprocessed the multiplex PCR reads through CATT. The sample includes more than 45,000 delta-chain clones, about 1.5% of them seen just once. Gammadelta T cells were flow-sorted from PBMC into Vgamma9/Vdelta2+ and Vdelta2-negative populations for bulk analysis. Specimen: gamma-delta T cells from blood. Receptors were obtained from a pool of human donors (malaria-infected and uninfected, not separated).

This clone was found a few times. This DNA's translation and the protein TCRdb lists, from a much larger clone, do not match at residue 19, likely due to a read error; the protein shown is translated from the DNA. This chain joins TRAV38-2/DV8 and TRDJ1; 7 nucleotides align to TRDD3. TCRdb leaves out the J gene; it was filled in here by matching the DNA to germline. This CDR3 spans 22 amino acids. Germline V gene lookup returns CDR1 TSESDYY and CDR2 QEAYKQQN. The CDR3 region is CAYRPFLFGKHWGPQYTDRLIF. In DNA, the CDR3 is TGTGCTTATCGTCCATTCCTGTTCGGAAAGCACTGGGGACCTCAGTACACCGATAGACTCATCTTT.

This clone has just a few counts. The amino acid sequence in TCRdb belongs to a much larger clone and departs from this DNA's translation at residue 15, likely a sequencing read error; the sequence shown is translated from the DNA. This chain uses TRDV3 with TRDJ1; possible D gene TRDD2, 7 bases. TCRdb supplies no J gene; here it was assigned by aligning the nucleotide sequence to germline. This CDR3 has 21 residues. Germline V gives CDR1 TVYSNPD, CDR2 GDNSRS (reference sequence). The V end lost 1 base, the J end lost 1 base, and 34 bases lay between the germline ends. CDR3 nucleotide sequence: TGTGCCTTTATTCCATTCCTACACGAAATGGGGGTCCAGCCGTGCACCGATAAACTCATCTTT. This gives the protein CAFIPFLHEMGVQPCTDKLIF. The full variable domain, completed using reference TRDV3 and TRDJ1, is CDKVTQSSPDQTVASGSEVVLLCTYDTVYSNPDLFWYRIRPDYSFQFVFYGDNSRSEGADFTQGRFSVKHILTQKAFHLVISPVRTEDSATYYCAFIPFLHEMGVQPCTDKLIFGKGTRVTVEP.

Ten or more counts support this clone. A far larger clone is one nucleotide away, so this likely arose from a read error. Other DNA sequences in the sample encode the same CDR3. V and J are TRDV1 and TRDJ1, with 7 nucleotides matching TRDD3. The CDR3 sequence is 17 residues long. CDR1 is TSWWSYY and CDR2 is QGS in the germline V gene. V gave up 3 bases and J gave up 5 bases; unmatched junction bases: 15. This CDR3 reads CALGEPPYGGIPDKLIF. The CDR3 region has the DNA TGTGCTCTTGGGGAGCCGCCCTACGGGGGGATCCCAGATAAACTCATCTTT.

This clone was detected only a few times. A read error is the likely source, as a far larger clone sits one nucleotide away. The sample carries other DNA sequences with the same CDR3. The chain uses TRDV1 and TRDJ1; D is tentatively TRDD2 or TRDD3 (8 bases each). The J gene is not listed in TCRdb, so it was assigned here from a DNA match to germline. The CDR3 runs to 23 residues. Germline lookup yields CDR1 TSWWSYY and CDR2 QGS. The CDR3 coding sequence is TGTGCTCTCGGGGAATCTTACTTCCTACACTTCAGGTGGGGGATCGGGTACACCGATAAACTCATCTTT. Protein product: CALGESYFLHFRWGIGYTDKLIF.

This clone was seen a few times. TCRdb pairs this DNA with a much larger clone's protein that differs at residue 16, likely a read error; the protein shown was translated from the DNA. V usage is TRDV1 and J usage is TRDJ1; 7 nucleotides line up with TRDD3. The J gene is absent in TCRdb and was assigned here via DNA matching to germline. The CDR3 length is 23 residues. Germline CDR1 and CDR2: TSWWSYY and QGS. V shed 0 bases, J shed 0 bases, and the junction held 25 bases outside the gene matches. The CDR3 sequence is CALGELDFSPSCKLGPYTDKLIF. Written as DNA, the CDR3 is TGTGCTCTTGGGGAACTAGATTTCTCTCCGTCTTGCAAACTGGGGCCATACACCGATAAACTCATCTTT.

In its sample, this clone was seen a few times. A far more abundant clone sits one base away, making this likely a read error. Other DNA sequences in this specimen translate into the identical CDR3. V gene TRDV1 combines with J gene TRDJ2; the D is unclear. From germline, CDR1 is TSWWSYY and CDR2 QGS. CDR3 length: 19 residues. CDR3 DNA sequence: TGTGCTCTTGGGGGGCTACGAGCCAGCACCCTAACCCTGACAGCGCAACTCTTCTTT. Amino acid sequence: CALGGLRASTLTLTAQLFF.

Only a few counts were recorded for this clone. TCRdb shows a much larger clone's protein in place of this DNA's translation, and the two differ at residue 19, likely through a read error; the protein shown is translated from the DNA. The rearrangement joins TRDV1 to TRDJ1; 13 bases agree with TRDD3. There are 21 residues in the CDR3. The germline V gene has CDR1 TSWWSYY and CDR2 QGS. Here the CDR3 DNA reads TGTGCTCTTGGCAAACGGTCCAACTGGGGGATACGAGGGGGGTACACCGATAAACACATCTTT. Amino acids: CALGKRSNWGIRGGYTDKHIF.